One sample yielded the 19 T cell receptor beta chains listed below, sequenced in a study of regulatory T cells in long-lasting Graves disease. For TCR beta, libraries came from iRepertoire HTBI primers and Arm-PCR of CDR3 regions. TCRdb independently ran MiXCR on the multiplex PCR reads; one entry per CDR3 protein. The sample gives 400,000 to 500,000 distinct CDR3 sequences, about 20% of which show up once; about an eighth is in the top ten. As to time point: persistent/refractory GD, antithyroid drugs over 5 years with positive TRAb. Following extraction of RNA from PBMCs, that RNA was used to make the TCR library. The sequences come from peripheral blood mononuclear cells (PBMCs), collected when the disease was refractory, from a patient treated with antithyroid drugs. The receptors were sampled from a female donor with Graves disease.

The genes are TRBV3-1 and TRBJ1-5; D may be TRBD1 (5 bases). V was pared by 0 bases and J by 5 bases, with 8 bases between. The length of the CDR3 is 14 residues. Germline CDR1 and CDR2: LGHDT and YNNKEL (reference sequence). In nucleotides, the CDR3 is TGTGCCAGCAGCCAAGATCACAGGTATCAGCCCCAGCATTTT. Residues: CASSQDHRYQPQHF.

This clonotype was detected a few times. J is TRBJ1-2 and V is TRBV29-1, with 7 bases lining up with TRBD1. This CDR3 is 14 amino acids long. The germline gives CDR1 SQVTM, CDR2 ANQGSEA. V shed 7 bases, J shed 8 bases, and the junction held 16 bases outside the gene matches. CDR3 loop: CSAMRGPDSRGYTF. The DNA for the CDR3 is TGCAGCGCTATGAGGGGGCCCGACTCTAGGGGCTACACCTTC.

In its sample, this clonotype was seen many times. J is TRBJ2-7 and V is TRBV2, with 9 bases fitting TRBD1. The CDR3 sequence is 14 residues long. Germline CDR1 is SNHLY and CDR2 is FYNNEI. V lost 7 bases to trimming and J lost 0 bases; unmatched junction nucleotides: 4. DNA of the CDR3: TGTGCCAGCAAGCGGGACAGGGACTCCTACGAGCAGTACTTC. Translated, it gives CASKRDRDSYEQYF.

This clonotype was counted at least ten times. The chain has TRBV29-1 and TRBJ1-2, with TRBD1 matching 11 bases. Germline values: CDR1 SQVTM, CDR2 ANQGSEA. V lost 5 bases to trimming and J lost 1 base; unmatched junction nucleotides: 6. This CDR3 is built from 15 residues. The CDR3 DNA reads TGCAGCGTTCCCGGACAGGGGGCGGGTAACTATGGCTACACCTTC. Protein sequence: CSVPGQGAGNYGYTF.

The J gene is TRBJ2-5, the V gene TRBV20-1, with D possibly called TRBD1 or TRBD2 (5 bases each). Trimming removed 7 bases from V and 5 bases from J, with 11 bases in between. The CDR3 is 11 residues long. Germline V CDR1 and CDR2: DFQATT, SNEGSKA (reference sequence). The chain's CDR3 is CSVRWGETQYF. In DNA form, the CDR3 reads TGCAGTGTTAGGTGGGGGGAGACCCAGTACTTC.

This clonotype was picked up many times. This sequence joins TRBV12-3 or TRBV12-4 and TRBJ2-2; no firm D call. The CDR3 consists of 13 residues. V dropped 2 bases and J dropped 1 base, with 2 bases sitting between them. The CDR3 region is CASSLWNTGELFF. The CDR3 bases are TGTGCCAGCAGTTTATGGAACACCGGGGAGCTGTTTTTT.

This clonotype was counted only a few times. The chain carries TRBV4-3 and TRBJ2-7; no clear D gene. Trimming stripped 0 bases from V and 3 bases from J, with 9 bases between. This CDR3 contains 14 residues. Germline CDR1 and CDR2: LGHNA and YSLEER. CDR3 region: CASSQERNVYEQYF. The DNA of the CDR3 is TGCGCCAGCAGCCAAGAACGAAACGTCTACGAGCAGTACTTC.

In this sample, this clonotype turned up many times. V gene TRBV6-1 combines with J gene TRBJ1-1; D may be TRBD1 (6 bases). Germline CDR1 MNHNS, CDR2 SASEGT. Deletions cut 8 bases from V and 4 bases from J, with 17 bases between. The CDR3 has 14 residues. The CDR3 protein is CASSKGDWGTEAFF. CDR3 in DNA: TGTGCCAGCTCTAAGGGGGATTGGGGCACTGAAGCTTTCTTT.

This clonotype was counted ten times or more. The rearrangement joins TRBV27 to TRBJ1-1; D uncertain. Germline V CDR1 and CDR2: MNHEY, SMNVEV (reference sequence). This CDR3 has 14 residues. V lost 2 bases to trimming and J lost 1 base, with 8 bases between them. The CDR3 region has the DNA TGTGCCAGCAGTTTAAGGCGTCAGAACACTGAAGCTTTCTTT. Its translation is CASSLRRQNTEAFF.

Many counts were recorded for this clonotype. The chain joins TRBV6-5 to TRBJ1-2, with unresolved D. V lost 0 bases to trimming and J lost 3 bases, with 8 bases between them. This CDR3 is 14 amino acids long. CDR1 is MNHEY, CDR2 SVGAGI, per germline. CDR3 region: CASSYSSWDYGYTF. Here the CDR3 DNA reads TGTGCCAGCAGTTACTCTTCATGGGACTATGGCTACACCTTC.

This clonotype has at least ten counts. The chain combines TRBV28 with TRBJ2-7; 10 bases map to TRBD2. Germline CDR1 MDHEN, CDR2 SYDVKM. This CDR3 is built from 16 residues. J lost 3 bases, V lost 3 bases, and 8 bases had no gene match. CDR3 in amino acids: CASSFLGLAEGYEQYF. In DNA, the CDR3 is TGTGCCAGCAGTTTCCTCGGACTAGCGGAGGGCTACGAGCAGTACTTC.

Concerning this clonotype itself: A much larger clone sits a single nucleotide away, making a read error possible. The CDR3 coding sequence is TGTGCCCGCACAGGACTAGCGGGGATCGGTCGCGAGACCCAGTACTTC. It encodes CARTGLAGIGRETQYF. The rearrangement links TRBV6-1 to TRBJ2-5; 12 nucleotides agree with TRBD2. The CDR3 runs to 16 residues. V lost 11 bases and J lost 5; bases outside the gene matches: 15. Germline values: CDR1 MNHNS, CDR2 SASEGT.

This clonotype was counted at least ten times. V usage is TRBV6-1 and J usage is TRBJ1-6, with D possibly TRBD1 on 5 matching bases. CDR3 length: 15 amino acids. From germline, CDR1 is MNHNS and CDR2 SASEGT. V was shortened by 5 bases and J by 10 bases, with 18 bases between the two germline ends. The CDR3 is CASSPRGGRVSPLHF. CDR3 coding DNA: TGTGCCAGCAGTCCAAGGGGAGGAAGGGTGTCACCCCTCCACTTT.

This clonotype was counted many times. The J gene is TRBJ1-1, the V gene TRBV10-3, with 7 bases matching TRBD1. V shed 7 bases, J shed 1 base, and the junction held 9 bases outside the gene matches. This CDR3 comprises 15 residues. Per germline, CDR1 ENHRY and CDR2 SYGVKD. CDR3 protein: CAIKARDSSNTEAFF. The CDR3 bases are TGTGCCATCAAGGCGCGGGACAGTTCGAACACTGAAGCTTTCTTT.

With regard to this clonotype: A much more abundant neighbour one base away suggests this may be a read error. The J gene is TRBJ1-1, the V gene TRBV3-1; D ambiguous. Germline loops: CDR1 LGHDT, CDR2 YNNKEL (reference sequence). This CDR3 contains 14 residues. V was clipped by 4 bases and J by 4 bases, with 13 bases between them. The CDR3: CASSLRNLGTEAFF. The CDR3 DNA reads as TGTGCCAGCAGCCTACGTAACTTGGGCACTGAAGCTTTCTTT.

This clonotype was observed many times. The chain links TRBV28 to TRBJ2-7; 7 bases agree with TRBD2. Losses at the gene ends were 6 bases for V and 2 bases for J; bases not matched to a gene: 4. The germline gives CDR1 MDHEN, CDR2 SYDVKM. CDR3 length: 13 residues. The CDR3 region has the DNA TGTGCCAGCAGACTCACTAGCGCCTACGAGCAGTACTTC. Its protein product is CASRLTSAYEQYF.

The chain is built from TRBV30 and TRBJ1-4; 7 bases are a match to TRBD1. The junction had 6 bases not matched to a gene; V was cut back by 2 bases and J by 3 bases. Germline V CDR1 and CDR2: GTSNPN, SVGIG (reference sequence). This CDR3 comprises 15 residues. The CDR3 loop is CAWSPRDSSNEKLFF. The CDR3 DNA reads as TGTGCCTGGAGTCCGAGGGACAGCTCTAATGAAAAACTGTTTTTT. Variable domain in full (rest from reference TRBV30 and TRBJ1-4): SQTIHQWPATLVQPVGSPLSLECTVEGTSNPNLYWYRQAAGRGLQLLFYSVGIGQISSEVPQNLSASRPQDRQFILSSKKLLLSDSGFYLCAWSPRDSSNEKLFFGSGTQLSVL.

This clonotype was seen at least ten times. V gene TRBV28 combines with J gene TRBJ1-2; D may be TRBD1 (6 bases). CDR3 length: 14 residues. Trimming removed 4 bases at V and 0 bases at J, with 9 bases between. Germline V gene sequence: CDR1 MDHEN, CDR2 SYDVKM. Here the CDR3 reads CASSSRGTNYGYTF. In DNA, the CDR3 is TGTGCCAGCAGTTCCAGGGGAACTAACTATGGCTACACCTTC.

The chain is built from TRBV2 and TRBJ1-1, with D uncertain. The germline CDR1 and CDR2 sequences are SNHLY and FYNNEI. This CDR3 region has 14 residues. Trimming took 6 bases from V and 11 from J, leaving 22 bases between them. CDR3 loop: CASSPCFGCNWAFF. In DNA, the CDR3 is TGTGCCAGCAGCCCCTGCTTTGGATGTAATTGGGCTTTCTTT.